This T cell receptor (beta chain) was retrieved from a study of blood T cell repertoires in COVID-19. Germline values: CDR1 SQVTM, CDR2 ANQGSEA. The CDR3 sequence is 14 residues long. Trimming pared 5 bases from V and 8 bases from J, leaving 16 bases between. Method: immunoSEQ multiplex PCR; TCRdb's copy keeps in-frame clones and lacks some. Of some 170,000 clones detected, roughly 86% appear once; the ten largest clones hold more than 1.5%. This receptor was obtained from a woman aged 45 to 65 with acute or convalescent COVID-19. Sequencing used peripheral blood. V and J are TRBV29-1 and TRBJ1-6; perhaps TRBD1 as D (6 bases). As DNA, the CDR3 is TGCAGCGTTCAGGCAGGGGCTGTTGATTCACCCCTCCACTTT. It encodes CSVQAGAVDSPLHF.